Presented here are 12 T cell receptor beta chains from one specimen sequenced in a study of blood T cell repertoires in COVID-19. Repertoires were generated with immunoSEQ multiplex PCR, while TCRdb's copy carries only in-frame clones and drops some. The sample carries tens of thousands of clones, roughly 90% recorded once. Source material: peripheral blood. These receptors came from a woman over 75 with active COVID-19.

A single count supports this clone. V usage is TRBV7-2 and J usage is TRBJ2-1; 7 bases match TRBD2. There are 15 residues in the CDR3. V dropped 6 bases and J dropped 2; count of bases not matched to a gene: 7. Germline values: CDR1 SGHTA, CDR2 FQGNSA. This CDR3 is CASSDSSGTYNEQFF. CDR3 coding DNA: TGTGCCAGCAGTGATTCTAGCGGTACCTACAATGAGCAGTTCTTC. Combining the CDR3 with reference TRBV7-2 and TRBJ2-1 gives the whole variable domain GAGVSQSPSNKVTEKGKDVELRCDPISGHTALYWYRQSLGQGLEFLIYFQGNSAPDKSGLPSDRFSAERTGGSVSTLTIQRTQQEDSAVYLCASSDSSGTYNEQFFGPGTRLTVL.

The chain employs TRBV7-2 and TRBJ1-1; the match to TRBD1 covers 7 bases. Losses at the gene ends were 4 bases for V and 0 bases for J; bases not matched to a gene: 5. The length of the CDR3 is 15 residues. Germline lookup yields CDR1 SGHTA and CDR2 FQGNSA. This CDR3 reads CASSSSGQMNTEAFF. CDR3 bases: TGTGCCAGCAGCTCCTCGGGACAGATGAACACTGAAGCTTTCTTT.

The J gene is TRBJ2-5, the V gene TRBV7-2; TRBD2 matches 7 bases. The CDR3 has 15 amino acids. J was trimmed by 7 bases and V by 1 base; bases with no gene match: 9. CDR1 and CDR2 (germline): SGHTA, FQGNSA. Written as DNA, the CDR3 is TGTGCCAGCAGCTTAGGGCAGGGACTACCAGGGACCCAGTACTTC. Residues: CASSLGQGLPGTQYF.

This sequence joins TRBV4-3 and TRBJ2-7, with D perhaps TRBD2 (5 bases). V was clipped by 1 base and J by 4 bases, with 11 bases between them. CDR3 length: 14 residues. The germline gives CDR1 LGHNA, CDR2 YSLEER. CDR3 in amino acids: CASSQAERGYEQYF. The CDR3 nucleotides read TGCGCCAGCAGCCAAGCGGAACGGGGTTACGAGCAGTACTTC.

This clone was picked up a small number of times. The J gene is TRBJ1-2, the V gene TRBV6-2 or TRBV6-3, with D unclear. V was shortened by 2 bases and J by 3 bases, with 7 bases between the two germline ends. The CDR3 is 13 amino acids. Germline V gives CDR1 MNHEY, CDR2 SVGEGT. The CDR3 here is CASSYDNHYGYTF. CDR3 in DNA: TGTGCCAGCAGTTACGACAACCACTATGGCTACACCTTC.

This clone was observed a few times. The CDR3, as DNA: TGTGCCAGCAGCTTAGAACTGAGCTCCTATAATTCACCCCTCCACTTT. Protein sequence: CASSLELSSYNSPLHF. This rearrangement joins TRBV11-2 to TRBJ1-6; D remains unclear. The CDR3 spans 16 residues. Trimming stripped 0 bases from V and 0 bases from J, with 6 bases between. Per the germline V gene, CDR1 is SGHAT and CDR2 is FQNNGV.

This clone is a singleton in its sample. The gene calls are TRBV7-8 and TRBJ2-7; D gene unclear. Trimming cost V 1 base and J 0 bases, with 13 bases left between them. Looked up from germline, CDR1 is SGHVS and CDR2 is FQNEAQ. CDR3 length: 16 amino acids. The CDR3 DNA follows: TGTGCCAGCAGCTTAGATCCCACGGCTAGCTCCTACGAGCAGTACTTC. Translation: CASSLDPTASSYEQYF. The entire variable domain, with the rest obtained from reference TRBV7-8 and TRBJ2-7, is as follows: GAGVSQSPRYKVAKRGQDVALRCDPISGHVSLFWYQQALGQGPEFLTYFQNEAQLDKSGLPSDRFFAERPEGSVSTLKIQRTQQEDSAVYLCASSLDPTASSYEQYFGPGTRLTVT.

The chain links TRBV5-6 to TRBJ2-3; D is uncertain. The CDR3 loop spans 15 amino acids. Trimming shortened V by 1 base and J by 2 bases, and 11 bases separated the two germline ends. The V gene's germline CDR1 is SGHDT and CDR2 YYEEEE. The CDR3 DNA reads TGTGCCAGCAGCTTGTCCAACAGCTACACAGATACGCAGTATTTT. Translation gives CASSLSNSYTDTQYF.

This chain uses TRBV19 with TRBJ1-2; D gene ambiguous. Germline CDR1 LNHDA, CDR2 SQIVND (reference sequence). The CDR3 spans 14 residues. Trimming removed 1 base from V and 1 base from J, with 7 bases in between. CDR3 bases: TGTGCCAGTAGTATAGCTGGCAGTAACTATGGCTACACCTTC. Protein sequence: CASSIAGSNYGYTF.

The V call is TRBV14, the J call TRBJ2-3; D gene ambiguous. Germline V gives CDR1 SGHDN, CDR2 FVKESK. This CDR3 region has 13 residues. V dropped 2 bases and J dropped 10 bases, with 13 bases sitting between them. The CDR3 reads CASSQMDVSSQYF. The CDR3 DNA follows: TGTGCCAGCAGCCAAATGGATGTTAGCTCGCAGTATTTT.

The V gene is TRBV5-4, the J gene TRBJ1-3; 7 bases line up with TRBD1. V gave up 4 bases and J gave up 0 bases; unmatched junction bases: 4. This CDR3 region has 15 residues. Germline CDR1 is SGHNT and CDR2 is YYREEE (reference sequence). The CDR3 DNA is TGTGCCAGCAGCGAGACAGGGTACTCTGGAAACACCATATATTTT. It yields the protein CASSETGYSGNTIYF.

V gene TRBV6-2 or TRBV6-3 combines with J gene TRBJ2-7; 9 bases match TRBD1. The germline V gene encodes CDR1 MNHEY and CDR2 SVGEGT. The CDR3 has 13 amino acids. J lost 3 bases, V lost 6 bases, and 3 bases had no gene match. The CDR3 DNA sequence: TGTGCCAGCAGCCTGGGACAGGGCTACGAGCAGTACTTC. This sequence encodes CASSLGQGYEQYF.